The 26 T cell receptor beta chains below were found in one sample sequenced in a study of neurological immune-mediated disorders. Each CDR3 protein is one row after TCRdb ran MiXCR on the 5' RACE reads. The repertoire holds roughly 56,000 distinct CDR3 sequences, around 10% seen once, with around 1.9% in the top ten. Source material: PBMCs. These receptors were taken from a man aged 60-69 years in good health.

This clonotype showed up many times. The gene calls are TRBV5-1 and TRBJ1-1, with 7 bases identical to TRBD1. J was trimmed by 0 bases and V by 4 bases; bases with no gene match: 6. This CDR3 is 15 amino acids long. Germline loops: CDR1 SGHRS, CDR2 YFSETQ. The CDR3 here is CASSRRTGMNTEAFF. In DNA, the CDR3 is TGCGCCAGCAGCCGAAGGACAGGAATGAACACTGAAGCTTTCTTT.

This clonotype was detected ten times or more. The V and J genes are TRBV24-1 and TRBJ2-1; 15 bases align to TRBD2. This CDR3 is 21 amino acids long. V was pared by 1 base and J by 0 bases, with 9 bases of the junction left unmatched. CDR1 and CDR2 from the germline V gene are KGHDR and SFDVKD. The CDR3 loop reads CATSDFKGTSGGMSSYNEQFF. CDR3 bases: TGTGCCACCAGTGATTTCAAAGGGACTAGCGGGGGGATGAGCTCCTACAATGAGCAGTTCTTC.

This clonotype was counted many times. DNA for the CDR3: TGCAGTGCTAGCAAGGGGAGGGGGGATGGCTACACCTTC. Protein product: CSASKGRGDGYTF. The chain couples TRBV20-1 to TRBJ1-2, with a weak D call TRBD1 (6 bases). Germline V gene sequence: CDR1 DFQATT, CDR2 SNEGSKA (reference sequence). CDR3 length equals 13 residues. V lost 3 bases, J lost 6 bases, and 14 bases lay in between.

A single count supports this clonotype. This chain connects TRBV4-3 to TRBJ1-2, with D maybe TRBD1 (6 bases). The V end lost 0 bases, the J end lost 4 bases, and 12 bases lay between the germline ends. The CDR3 consists of 15 residues. Germline V CDR1 and CDR2: LGHNA, YSLEER. The CDR3 region is CASSQDRRGGYGYTF. DNA for the CDR3: TGCGCCAGCAGCCAAGATAGGAGGGGGGGCTATGGCTACACCTTC.

In this sample, this clonotype turned up many times. This rearrangement joins TRBV7-2 to TRBJ2-2; the match to TRBD2 covers 10 bases. The CDR3 is 16 residues long. Germline V gives CDR1 SGHTA, CDR2 FQGNSA. The V gene end was trimmed by 5 bases and the J gene end by 7 bases; junction bases not matched to a gene: 10. The CDR3 reads CASSARLAGVGGELFF. CDR3 DNA: TGTGCCAGCAGCGCCCGACTAGCGGGCGTGGGCGGGGAGCTGTTTTTT.

This clonotype was detected ten times or more. J is TRBJ2-1 and V is TRBV15; no firm D call. Trimming cost V 0 bases and J 6 bases, with 21 bases left between them. The CDR3 sequence is 18 residues long. Germline CDR1 reads LNHNV; CDR2 reads YYDKDF (reference sequence). This chain's CDR3 is CATSRDRPRAVNPNEQFF. The CDR3 coding sequence is TGTGCCACCAGCAGAGACAGGCCCCGGGCAGTGAACCCCAATGAGCAGTTCTTC. The whole variable domain, filled in from reference TRBV15 and TRBJ2-1, reads DAMVIQNPRYQVTQFGKPVTLSCSQTLNHNVMYWYQQKSSQAPKLLFHYYDKDFNNEADTPDNFQSRRPNTSFCFLDIRSPGLGDTAMYLCATSRDRPRAVNPNEQFFGPGTRLTVL.

At least ten counts were recorded for this clonotype. V gene TRBV5-1 combines with J gene TRBJ2-3; D gene uncertain. This CDR3 has 16 amino acids. V shed 3 bases and J shed 1 base, with 15 bases lying between them. Per germline, CDR1 SGHRS and CDR2 YFSETQ. CDR3 in DNA: TGCGCCAGCAGCTCCAGAGCCCGGCAGGGCACAGATACGCAGTATTTT. This encodes CASSSRARQGTDTQYF.

This clonotype was seen many times. The rearrangement joins TRBV20-1 to TRBJ2-1; 12 nucleotides line up with TRBD2. V dropped 5 bases and J dropped 4; count of bases not matched to a gene: 12. From germline, CDR1 is DFQATT and CDR2 SNEGSKA (reference sequence). The CDR3 has 17 amino acids. This CDR3 reads CSAYSQLAGGRYNEQFF. The DNA for the CDR3 is TGCAGTGCTTACTCCCAGCTAGCGGGGGGGCGTTACAATGAGCAGTTCTTC.

This clonotype appeared many times. The chain carries TRBV5-1 and TRBJ2-7; D is uncertain. This CDR3 contains 14 residues. V lost 0 bases, J lost 2 bases, and 9 bases lay in between. CDR1 SGHRS and CDR2 YFSETQ come from the germline V gene. The CDR3 sequence: CASSLGAGAYEQYF. In DNA form, the CDR3 reads TGCGCCAGCAGCTTGGGGGCCGGAGCCTACGAGCAGTACTTC.

This clonotype has a count of ten or more. The rearrangement links TRBV5-1 to TRBJ1-1; TRBD1 is a possible D gene (6 bases). This CDR3 comprises 15 residues. V dropped 3 bases and J dropped 1 base, with 13 bases sitting between them. The germline gives CDR1 SGHRS, CDR2 YFSETQ. The DNA for the CDR3 is TGCGCCAGCAGCTATTCGGACAGCAAGAACACTGAAGCTTTCTTT. Translating gives CASSYSDSKNTEAFF.

For this clonotype: Being one base from a much bigger clone, this may be a read error. The gene calls are TRBV12-3 or TRBV12-4 and TRBJ2-3, with D possibly matching TRBD1 (6 bases). The CDR3 is 16 amino acids. V lost 4 bases, J lost 1 base, and 15 bases lay in between. The CDR3 loop reads CASSSRTERRTDTQYF. CDR3 DNA sequence: TGTGCCAGCAGTTCAAGGACAGAGAGACGCACAGATACGCAGTATTTT.

This clonotype was detected ten times or more. The V call is TRBV14, the J call TRBJ2-2; TRBD1 matches at 7 bases. V was pared by 4 bases and J by 0 bases, with 5 bases of the junction left unmatched. CDR1 SGHDN and CDR2 FVKESK come from the germline V gene. CDR3 length equals 16 residues. CDR3 nucleotide sequence: TGTGCCAGCAGCCCATTCGGGACAGCGAACACCGGGGAGCTGTTTTTT. It is translated as CASSPFGTANTGELFF.

This clonotype was counted ten times or more. This chain links TRBV9 with TRBJ2-3, with TRBD1 matching over 7 bases. The germline CDR1 and CDR2 sequences are SGDLS and YYNGEE. The CDR3 loop spans 16 amino acids. V lost 4 bases to trimming and J lost 0 bases; unmatched junction nucleotides: 8. This CDR3 reads CASSSRTGLSTDTQYF. The DNA of the CDR3 is TGTGCCAGCAGCTCCCGGACAGGACTTAGCACAGATACGCAGTATTTT.

This clonotype was seen many times. The V and J genes are TRBV6-6 and TRBJ2-1; D not certain. The CDR3 is made up of 16 amino acids. Germline values: CDR1 MNHNY, CDR2 SVGAGI (reference sequence). V lost 0 bases to trimming and J lost 9 bases, with 18 bases between them. For the CDR3, the DNA is TGTGCCAGCAGTTACTCGAGACCGACCTTAATGGGTGAGCAGTTCTTC. This codes for CASSYSRPTLMGEQFF.

The V gene is TRBV5-1, the J gene TRBJ2-1; 8 positions match TRBD2. The CDR3 runs to 15 residues. Germline V lookup: CDR1 SGHRS, CDR2 YFSETQ. J lost 3 bases, V lost 0 bases, and 2 bases had no gene match. The CDR3 protein is CASSLGGTSYNEQFF. CDR3 sequence (DNA): TGCGCCAGCAGCTTGGGGGGGACTAGCTACAATGAGCAGTTCTTC.

This clonotype was counted many times. J is TRBJ1-2 and V is TRBV18; the D gene is possibly TRBD1 (5 bases). This CDR3 has 13 residues. Germline loops: CDR1 KGHSH, CDR2 LQKENI. The V gene lost 2 bases and the J gene lost 6 bases, with 10 bases spanning the gap. The CDR3 is CASSPGGFDGYTF. CDR3 bases: TGTGCCAGCTCACCAGGGGGGTTTGATGGCTACACCTTC. Drawing the rest from reference TRBV18 and TRBJ1-2, the complete variable domain is NAGVMQNPRHLVRRRGQEARLRCSPMKGHSHVYWYRQLPEEGLKFMVYLQKENIIDESGMPKERFSAEFPKEGPSILRIQQVVRGDSAAYFCASSPGGFDGYTFGSGTRLTVV.

Regarding this clonotype: Compared with germline, one end of the junction differs, possibly owing to a read error. Written as DNA, the CDR3 is TGTGCCGGCAGCTTAACAAGGGGGATTAATGAAAAACTGATTTTT. Amino acid sequence: CAGSLTRGINEKLIF. The V call is TRBV7-8, the J call TRBJ1-4; the D gene is possibly TRBD1 (6 bases). The germline V gene has CDR1 SGHVS and CDR2 FQNEAQ. This CDR3 contains 15 residues.

This clonotype was recorded at least ten times. V and J are TRBV6-2 or TRBV6-3 and TRBJ2-3; tentative D call: TRBD2 (6 bases). This CDR3 contains 16 residues. V was trimmed by 7 bases and J by 0 bases, leaving 17 bases between them. Germline CDR1 MNHEY, CDR2 SVGEGT. The CDR3 reads CASTERDFGSTDTQYF. The CDR3 nucleotides read TGTGCCAGCACCGAAAGGGACTTCGGTAGCACAGATACGCAGTATTTT.

This clonotype was counted many times. The CDR3 DNA reads as TGTGCCAGCAGTAAGGTGGTCGCCAATTCACCCCTCCACTTT. This sequence encodes CASSKVVANSPLHF. The chain links TRBV12-3 or TRBV12-4 to TRBJ1-6; unclear D gene. V lost 5 bases, J lost 7 bases, and 12 bases lay in between. The CDR3 contains 14 residues.

This clonotype was counted at least ten times. The gene calls are TRBV7-2 and TRBJ2-1; no reliable D call. The germline CDR1 and CDR2 sequences are SGHTA and FQGNSA. The V end was cut by 2 bases, the J end by 0 bases, with 17 bases between. The CDR3 is 18 residues long. The chain's CDR3 is CASSLNPRVGSSYNEQFF. CDR3 nucleotide sequence: TGTGCCAGCAGCTTAAATCCCCGGGTCGGCAGCTCCTACAATGAGCAGTTCTTC.

At least ten counts were recorded for this clonotype. The V and J genes are TRBV7-2 and TRBJ1-2; unclear D gene. The germline V gene encodes CDR1 SGHTA and CDR2 FQGNSA. This CDR3 spans 13 amino acids. V was trimmed by 0 bases and J by 10 bases, leaving 12 bases between them. In DNA, the CDR3 is TGTGCCAGCAGCTTAGCCGATCCGGGAGACTACACCTTC. This codes for CASSLADPGDYTF. The full variable domain, rest sourced from reference TRBV7-2 and TRBJ1-2, is GAGVSQSPSNKVTEKGKDVELRCDPISGHTALYWYRQSLGQGLEFLIYFQGNSAPDKSGLPSDRFSAERTGGSVSTLTIQRTQQEDSAVYLCASSLADPGDYTFGSGTRLTVV.

This clonotype was seen at least ten times. The genes are TRBV7-2 and TRBJ2-2; TRBD2 is a possible D gene (7 bases). The V gene lost 5 bases and the J gene lost 7 bases, with 14 bases spanning the gap. The CDR3 is 14 amino acids. From germline, CDR1 is SGHTA and CDR2 FQGNSA. The CDR3 DNA is TGTGCCAGCAGCCAACGGGGGGACATCGGGGAGCTGTTTTTT. The encoded protein is CASSQRGDIGELFF.

This clonotype was counted at least ten times. This chain links TRBV20-1 with TRBJ2-2, with a tentative D call TRBD2 (6 bases). The ends were cut back, 1 base at V and 0 bases at J, with 6 bases in the middle. The CDR3 loop spans 14 amino acids. Germline V gives CDR1 DFQATT, CDR2 SNEGSKA (reference sequence). CDR3 sequence reads: CSARAGANTGELFF. CDR3 nucleotide sequence: TGCAGTGCTAGAGCGGGGGCGAACACCGGGGAGCTGTTTTTT.

In this sample, this clonotype turned up many times. The chain employs TRBV20-1 and TRBJ2-3; D unclear. The V and J ends lost 0 bases and 2 bases respectively, with 15 bases between them. Germline CDR1 is DFQATT and CDR2 is SNEGSKA (reference sequence). This CDR3 has 16 residues. The CDR3 spells CSARDPTRRSTDTQYF. The DNA for the CDR3 is TGCAGTGCTAGAGATCCCACAAGGCGATCCACAGATACGCAGTATTTT.

There are many counts of this clonotype. This chain connects TRBV7-2 to TRBJ2-5; 8 nucleotides match TRBD1. Germline V CDR1 and CDR2: SGHTA, FQGNSA. The CDR3 has 17 amino acids. Trimming removed 4 bases from V and 5 bases from J; junction bases left unmatched: 15. For the CDR3, the DNA is TGTGCCAGCAGCTCCCGGACGGGGACAGGCCGGGGTGAGACCCAGTACTTC. Translation: CASSSRTGTGRGETQYF. Drawing the rest from reference TRBV7-2 and TRBJ2-5, the complete variable domain is GAGVSQSPSNKVTEKGKDVELRCDPISGHTALYWYRQSLGQGLEFLIYFQGNSAPDKSGLPSDRFSAERTGGSVSTLTIQRTQQEDSAVYLCASSSRTGTGRGETQYFGPGTRLLVL.

This clonotype was seen repeatedly, ten times or more. This chain links TRBV7-2 with TRBJ2-5; D remains unclear. V was cut by 3 bases and J by 1 base, with 12 bases left in between. Germline V gene sequence: CDR1 SGHTA, CDR2 FQGNSA. CDR3 size: 15 residues. CDR3 protein: CASSFQTAFQETQYF. Here the CDR3 DNA reads TGTGCCAGCAGCTTTCAAACAGCTTTCCAAGAGACCCAGTACTTC. The full variable domain, rest sourced from reference TRBV7-2 and TRBJ2-5, is GAGVSQSPSNKVTEKGKDVELRCDPISGHTALYWYRQSLGQGLEFLIYFQGNSAPDKSGLPSDRFSAERTGGSVSTLTIQRTQQEDSAVYLCASSFQTAFQETQYFGPGTRLLVL.